The 14 T cell receptor beta chains given below trace back to one sample, sequenced in a study of T cell responses to AZD1222 COVID-19 vaccine. Measured with immunoSEQ multiplex PCR; TCRdb has only the in-frame clones, and not every one. The sample shows around 35,000 clones, 86% of them seen only once. Source: peripheral blood, taken on day 0 of AZD1222 vaccination. The receptor set was obtained from an adult in good health.

The J gene is TRBJ2-7, the V gene TRBV7-3; 10 nucleotides match TRBD2. CDR3 size: 17 residues. Germline CDR1 reads SGHTA; CDR2 reads FQGTGA. J gave up 7 bases and V 5 bases, and 17 bases lay outside the gene matches. The chain's CDR3 is CASSPTGHSGRTGEQYF. CDR3 sequence (DNA): TGTGCCAGCAGCCCGACAGGGCATAGCGGGAGGACGGGGGAGCAGTACTTC.

This rearrangement joins TRBV25-1 to TRBJ2-3, with D perhaps TRBD2 (8 bases). Deletions cut 5 bases from V and 3 bases from J, with 18 bases between. The germline V gene encodes CDR1 MGHDK and CDR2 SYGVNS. The CDR3 spans 16 residues. The CDR3 DNA reads as TGTGCCAGCAGTCCCCGGGAGGGGGCTCGGACAGATACGCAGTATTTT. Encoded protein: CASSPREGARTDTQYF.

J is TRBJ1-5 and V is TRBV6-1, with 9 bases identical to TRBD1. V shed 8 bases, J shed 3 bases, and the junction held 8 bases outside the gene matches. Germline CDR1 and CDR2: MNHNS and SASEGT. This CDR3 has 15 amino acids. DNA of the CDR3: TGTGCCAGCCAGTCCGGGACAGGGTACAATCAGCCCCAGCATTTT. It specifies CASQSGTGYNQPQHF.

The rearrangement links TRBV4-2 to TRBJ1-5; D uncertain. Trimming took 0 bases from V and 7 from J, leaving 4 bases between them. The length of the CDR3 is 12 residues. CDR1 is LGHNA, CDR2 YNFKEQ, per germline. The CDR3 nucleotides read TGTGCCAGCAGCCAAGACGGACAGCCCCAGCATTTT. It codes for CASSQDGQPQHF.

This chain uses TRBV18 with TRBJ1-1; D not resolved. From germline, CDR1 is KGHSH and CDR2 LQKENI. Trimming stripped 3 bases from V and 0 bases from J, with 8 bases between. This CDR3 is 14 amino acids long. As DNA, the CDR3 is TGTGCCAGCTCACCTGCGGGTATGAACACTGAAGCTTTCTTT. Protein product: CASSPAGMNTEAFF.

The chain uses TRBV4-2 and TRBJ1-6; 10 positions match TRBD1. This CDR3 is 17 amino acids long. The V gene end was trimmed by 4 bases and the J gene end by 9 bases; junction bases not matched to a gene: 12. The germline V gene encodes CDR1 LGHNA and CDR2 YNFKEQ. Here the CDR3 DNA reads TGTGCCAGCAGCCTATCGACAGGGGGCAGGAGTAGTTCACCCCTCCACTTT. Amino acid sequence: CASSLSTGGRSSSPLHF.

The chain couples TRBV6-6 to TRBJ1-1; 7 bases agree with TRBD1. V lost 4 bases, J lost 10 bases, and 9 bases stayed unmatched. CDR1 is MNHNY, CDR2 SVGAGI, per germline (reference sequence). The CDR3 is 13 amino acids. The CDR3 sequence: CASSSDGTDRAFF. In DNA, the CDR3 is TGTGCCAGCAGTTCGGATGGGACAGACCGAGCTTTCTTT.

This rearrangement joins TRBV27 to TRBJ1-1; maybe TRBD1 (5 bases). The CDR3 runs to 14 residues. Germline CDR1 MNHEY, CDR2 SMNVEV (reference sequence). Trimming stripped 3 bases from V and 1 base from J, with 9 bases between. CDR3 sequence (DNA): TGTGCCAGCAGTTTCACAGGTGGGAACACTGAAGCTTTCTTT. Translated, it gives CASSFTGGNTEAFF.

The CDR3 is CATSAQTGNTIYF. Here the CDR3 DNA reads TGTGCCACCAGTGCCCAGACTGGAAACACCATATATTTT. The chain links TRBV24-1 to TRBJ1-3; no clear D gene. The germline V gene has CDR1 KGHDR and CDR2 SFDVKD. Trimming pared 5 bases from V and 2 bases from J, leaving 6 bases between. The length of the CDR3 is 13 residues.

The chain couples TRBV2 to TRBJ2-2; TRBD1 might be the D (6 bases). Between the trimmed V and J ends, which lost 6 bases and 1 base, there was a span of 12 bases. The CDR3 spans 15 residues. Per germline, CDR1 SNHLY and CDR2 FYNNEI. CDR3 bases: TGTGCCAGCAGGGACGACAGGAGGAACACCGGGGAGCTGTTTTTT. This gives the protein CASRDDRRNTGELFF. The whole variable domain, remainder taken from reference TRBV2 and TRBJ2-2, is EPEVTQTPSHQVTQMGQEVILRCVPISNHLYFYWYRQILGQKVEFLVSFYNNEISEKSEIFDDQFSVERPDGSNFTLKIRSTKLEDSAMYFCASRDDRRNTGELFFGEGSRLTVL.

This chain uses TRBV19 with TRBJ2-7; the match to TRBD2 covers 8 bases. The V segment lost 5 bases and the J segment 5 bases; nucleotides outside the gene matches: 8. There are 14 residues in the CDR3. CDR1 and CDR2 from the germline V gene are LNHDA and SQIVND (reference sequence). For the CDR3, the DNA is TGTGCCAGTAGTCGAAAAGGACTAGCCCACGAGCAGTACTTC. The encoded protein is CASSRKGLAHEQYF. The full variable domain, its missing parts supplied by reference TRBV19 and TRBJ2-7, is DGGITQSPKYLFRKEGQNVTLSCEQNLNHDAMYWYRQDPGQGLRLIYYSQIVNDFQKGDIAEGYSVSREKKESFPLTVTSAQKNPTAFYLCASSRKGLAHEQYFGPGTRLTVT.

As concerns this clone: One junction end does not reproduce the germline sequence, and a read error may be involved. The rearrangement uses TRBV28 and TRBJ1-2; TRBD1 matches at 8 bases. CDR1 MDHEN and CDR2 SYDVKM come from the germline V gene. This CDR3 comprises 14 residues. The chain's CDR3 is CASSLGSGTGGTLF. As DNA, the CDR3 is TGTGCCAGCAGTTTAGGTTCCGGGACAGGAGGGACCCTCTTC.

The genes are TRBV11-2 and TRBJ2-7; 7 nucleotides line up with TRBD2. The germline CDR1 and CDR2 sequences are SGHAT and FQNNGV. V shed 7 bases, J shed 3 bases, and the junction held 6 bases outside the gene matches. This CDR3 comprises 13 residues. This chain's CDR3 is CASNTGTNYEQYF. CDR3 DNA: TGTGCCAGCAACACCGGGACTAACTACGAGCAGTACTTC. Complete variable domain (other parts from reference TRBV11-2 and TRBJ2-7): EAGVAQSPRYKIIEKRQSVAFWCNPISGHATLYWYQQILGQGPKLLIQFQNNGVVDDSQLPKDRFSAERLKGVDSTLKIQPAKLEDSAVYLCASNTGTNYEQYFGPGTRLTVT.

The chain couples TRBV5-1 to TRBJ1-2, with 9 bases lining up with TRBD1. V shed 3 bases, J shed 8 bases, and the junction held 14 bases outside the gene matches. Germline V gene lookup returns CDR1 SGHRS and CDR2 YFSETQ. CDR3 length: 16 residues. CDR3 coding DNA: TGCGCCAGCAGCTGGTCGGGACAGGGTTTTTCGGGAGGCTACACCTTC. Protein: CASSWSGQGFSGGYTF. The variable domain in full, with the rest retrieved from reference TRBV5-1 and TRBJ1-2, is KAGVTQTPRYLIKTRGQQVTLSCSPISGHRSVSWYQQTPGQGLQFLFEYFSETQRNKGNFPGRFSGRQFSNSRSEMNVSTLELGDSALYLCASSWSGQGFSGGYTFGSGTRLTVV.